The T cell receptor (beta chain) described here comes from a study of T cell repertoires in cytomegalovirus infection. About the study: Public TCR beta signatures marked donors with CMV infection and the matching HLA. Study findings and constraints: Across the ex vivo response, the dominant clonotypes were HLA-C-restricted CMV-specific TCR beta clonotypes. Individuals carrying CMV plus the relevant HLA were identified by cumulative frequency of public TCR beta families.

Many counts were recorded for this clonotype. Its antigen is not known. TCRdb itself ran the reads through MiXCR, one entry per CDR3 protein. The repertoire has about 320,000 distinct CDR3 sequences, over 7.5% of them found once; the top ten carry over 3.5%. V dropped 4 bases and J dropped 1 base, with 16 bases sitting between them. There are 16 residues in the CDR3. Germline-derived CDR1 and CDR2 are SGHTA and FQGNSA. This clonotype originated in a human donor in good health (CMV status not recorded). Some clones in this sample may be carry-over from other donors' samples. J is TRBJ2-5 and V is TRBV7-2, with D perhaps matching TRBD2 (5 bases). Material: PBMCs. The DNA of the CDR3 is TGTGCCAGCAGCTCGATGGCTGGAGCGGTCCAAGAGACCCAGTACTTC. Its protein is CASSSMAGAVQETQYF.